The 6 T cell receptor beta chains listed next were all sequenced from one sample in a study of cytomegalovirus exposure and HLA in healthy donors. PCR primers comprised 60 Vbeta and 13 Jbeta primers. This table comes from immunoSEQ multiplex PCR, and its TCRdb copy is limited to in-frame clones, with some not included. The profile shows roughly 48,000 clones, around 70% of them singletons. The sample consisted of PBMCs. Receptors originate from a man aged 18 to 30 in good health and CMV-seronegative.

V gene TRBV28 combines with J gene TRBJ1-2; TRBD1 aligns across 7 bases. This CDR3 is built from 15 residues. V was clipped by 6 bases and J by 5 bases; unmatched bases: 12. Germline V CDR1 and CDR2: MDHEN, SYDVKM. In nucleotides, the CDR3 is TGTGCCAGCAGGCAAACCTCCGGGACAGAATATGGCTACACCTTC. This sequence encodes CASRQTSGTEYGYTF.

V and J are TRBV7-2 and TRBJ2-5; TRBD2 matches 8 bases. The J call is in doubt because the DNA end fits TRBJ2-7 better. The CDR3 extends over 14 amino acids. Germline V gene data show CDR1 as SGHTA and CDR2 as FQGNSA. The CDR3 here is CASSLSGSSYEQYF. CDR3 nucleotide sequence: TGTGCCAGCAGCTTGAGCGGGAGCTCCTACGAGCAGTACTTC.

The CDR3 sequence: CASSLAPGQGDEKLFF. CDR3 nucleotides: TGTGCCAGCAGCTTAGCGCCGGGACAGGGAGATGAAAAACTGTTTTTT. The chain is built from TRBV7-8 and TRBJ1-4; 9 bases are shared with TRBD1. The CDR3 length is 16 residues. From germline, CDR1 is SGHVS and CDR2 FQNEAQ. V dropped 0 bases and J dropped 6; count of bases not matched to a gene: 5.

The chain links TRBV29-1 to TRBJ2-1, with D tentatively TRBD2 (5 bases). Per germline, CDR1 SQVTM and CDR2 ANQGSEA. The germline V and J ends were trimmed by 4 bases and 4 bases, with 11 bases remaining between them. This CDR3 comprises 13 residues. The CDR3 protein is CSVGVGGYNEQFF. CDR3 nucleotides: TGCAGCGTTGGGGTCGGCGGGTACAATGAGCAGTTCTTC.

The rearrangement links TRBV29-1 to TRBJ1-4, with a possible D match to TRBD1 (6 bases). V was shortened by 5 bases and J by 5 bases, with 12 bases between the two germline ends. The CDR3 totals 13 residues. Germline CDR1 reads SQVTM; CDR2 reads ANQGSEA. The CDR3 DNA follows: TGCAGCGTTCGCAGGGGTTCAAATGAAAAACTGTTTTTT. Its translation: CSVRRGSNEKLFF.

The rearrangement joins TRBV13 to TRBJ2-3, with TRBD2 identical over 13 bases. V trimming: 4 bases; J trimming: 6 bases; junction bases outside the gene matches: 7. CDR1 is PRHDT, CDR2 FYEKMQ, per germline (reference sequence). The CDR3 has 16 residues. CDR3 coding DNA: TGTGCCAGCAGCTCTCGGACTAGCGGGAGTAGGGATACGCAGTATTTT. Protein product: CASSSRTSGSRDTQYF.